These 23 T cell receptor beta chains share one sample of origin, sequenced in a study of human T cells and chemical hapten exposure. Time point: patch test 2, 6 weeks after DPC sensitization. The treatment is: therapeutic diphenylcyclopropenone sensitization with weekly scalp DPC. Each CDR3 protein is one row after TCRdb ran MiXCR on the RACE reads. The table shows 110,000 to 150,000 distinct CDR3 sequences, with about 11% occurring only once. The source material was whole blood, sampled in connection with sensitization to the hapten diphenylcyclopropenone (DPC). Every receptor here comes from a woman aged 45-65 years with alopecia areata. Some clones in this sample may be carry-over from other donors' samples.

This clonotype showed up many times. The CDR3 DNA sequence: TGTGCCAGCAGCTTAGGGCCAGGGGCCTACCGGGACAGGAGTCCAGATACGCAGTATTTT. Its protein product is CASSLGPGAYRDRSPDTQYF. The V call is TRBV7-6, the J call TRBJ2-3, with 8 bases that match TRBD1. V lost 1 base to trimming and J lost 4 bases; unmatched junction nucleotides: 19. Germline V gene lookup returns CDR1 SGHVS and CDR2 FNYEAQ. CDR3 length: 20 residues. Filled out from reference TRBV7-6 and TRBJ2-3, the complete variable domain reads GAGVSQSPRYKVTKRGQDVALRCDPISGHVSLYWYRQALGQGPEFLTYFNYEAQQDKSGLPNDRFSAERPEGSISTLTIQRTEQRDSAMYRCASSLGPGAYRDRSPDTQYFGPGTRLTVL.

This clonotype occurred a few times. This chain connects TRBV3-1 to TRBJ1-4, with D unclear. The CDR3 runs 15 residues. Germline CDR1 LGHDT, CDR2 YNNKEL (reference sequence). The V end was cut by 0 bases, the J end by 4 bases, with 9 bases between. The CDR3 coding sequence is TGTGCCAGCAGCCAAGATCGGAGGTTTAATGAAAAACTGTTTTTT. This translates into CASSQDRRFNEKLFF.

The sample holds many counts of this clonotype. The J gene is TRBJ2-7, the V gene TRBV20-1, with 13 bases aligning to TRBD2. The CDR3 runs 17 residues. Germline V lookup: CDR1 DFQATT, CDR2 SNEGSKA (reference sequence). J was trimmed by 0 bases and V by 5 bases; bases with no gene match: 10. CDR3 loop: CSASGTSGTSISYEQYF. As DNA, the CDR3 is TGCAGTGCTTCCGGGACTAGCGGGACCTCCATCTCCTACGAGCAGTACTTC.

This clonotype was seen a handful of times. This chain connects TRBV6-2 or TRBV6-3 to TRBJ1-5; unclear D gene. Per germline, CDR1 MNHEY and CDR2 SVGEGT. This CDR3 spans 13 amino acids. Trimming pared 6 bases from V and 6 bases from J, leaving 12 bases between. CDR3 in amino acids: CASRSPISQPQHF. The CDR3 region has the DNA TGTGCCAGCAGATCCCCCATCAGTCAGCCCCAGCATTTT.

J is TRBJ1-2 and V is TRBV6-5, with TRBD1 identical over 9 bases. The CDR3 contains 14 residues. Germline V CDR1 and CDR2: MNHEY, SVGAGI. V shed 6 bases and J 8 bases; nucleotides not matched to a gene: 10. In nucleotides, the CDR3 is TGTGCCAGCAGACACCGGGACAGGGTTGGAGGCTACACCTTC. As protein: CASRHRDRVGGYTF.

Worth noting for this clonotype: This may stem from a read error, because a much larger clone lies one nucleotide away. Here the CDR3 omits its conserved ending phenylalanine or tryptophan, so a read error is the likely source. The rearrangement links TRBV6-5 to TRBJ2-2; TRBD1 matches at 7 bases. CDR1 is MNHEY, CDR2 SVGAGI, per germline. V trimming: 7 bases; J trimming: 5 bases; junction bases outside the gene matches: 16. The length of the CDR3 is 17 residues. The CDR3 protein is CASIKTLRQGVTGELFY. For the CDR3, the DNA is TGTGCCAGCATCAAAACCCTCCGGCAGGGGGTAACCGGGGAGCTGTTTTAT.

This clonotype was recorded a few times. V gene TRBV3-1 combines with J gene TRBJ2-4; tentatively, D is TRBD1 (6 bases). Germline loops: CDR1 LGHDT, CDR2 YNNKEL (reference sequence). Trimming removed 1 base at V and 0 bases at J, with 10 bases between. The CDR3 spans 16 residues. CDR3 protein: CASSQGGQLAKNIQYF. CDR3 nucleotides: TGTGCCAGCAGCCAAGGCGGACAGCTAGCCAAAAACATTCAGTACTTC.

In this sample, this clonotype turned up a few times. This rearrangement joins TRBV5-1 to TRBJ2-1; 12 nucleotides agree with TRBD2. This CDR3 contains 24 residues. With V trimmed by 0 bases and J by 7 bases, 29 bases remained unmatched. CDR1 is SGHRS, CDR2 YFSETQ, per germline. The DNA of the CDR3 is TGCGCCAGCAGCTTGGCCTCCGGGACGGCTTCCCCGGGACTAGCGGGCCCCAAGGTGAATGAGCAGTTCTTC. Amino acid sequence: CASSLASGTASPGLAGPKVNEQFF.

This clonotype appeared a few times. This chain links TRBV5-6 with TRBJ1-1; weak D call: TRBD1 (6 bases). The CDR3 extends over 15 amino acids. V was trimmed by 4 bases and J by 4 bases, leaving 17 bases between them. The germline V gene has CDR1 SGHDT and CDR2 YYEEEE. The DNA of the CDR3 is TGTGCCAGCAGCAGATCCTCCACAGGGTCCACTGAAGCTTTCTTT. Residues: CASSRSSTGSTEAFF.

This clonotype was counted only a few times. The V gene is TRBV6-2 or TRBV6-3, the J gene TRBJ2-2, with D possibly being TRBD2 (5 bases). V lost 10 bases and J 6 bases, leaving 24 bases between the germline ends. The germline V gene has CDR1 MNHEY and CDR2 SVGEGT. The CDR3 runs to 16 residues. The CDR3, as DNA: TGTGCCACCGACTCCCGGGGTATTTCCGGCGCCGGGGAGCTGTTTTTT. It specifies CATDSRGISGAGELFF.

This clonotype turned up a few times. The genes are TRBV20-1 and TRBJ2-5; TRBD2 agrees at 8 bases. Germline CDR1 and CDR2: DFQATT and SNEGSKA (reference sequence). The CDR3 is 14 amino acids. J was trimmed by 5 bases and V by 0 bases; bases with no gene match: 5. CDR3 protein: CSARDTSGWETQYF. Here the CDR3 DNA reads TGCAGTGCTAGAGATACTAGCGGTTGGGAGACCCAGTACTTC.

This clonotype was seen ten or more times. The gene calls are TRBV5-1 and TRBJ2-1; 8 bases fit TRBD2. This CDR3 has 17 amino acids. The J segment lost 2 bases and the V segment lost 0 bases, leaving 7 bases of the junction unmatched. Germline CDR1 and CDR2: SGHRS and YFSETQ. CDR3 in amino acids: CASSLEFPGGAYNEQFF. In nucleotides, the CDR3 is TGCGCCAGCAGCTTGGAGTTTCCGGGAGGGGCCTACAATGAGCAGTTCTTC.

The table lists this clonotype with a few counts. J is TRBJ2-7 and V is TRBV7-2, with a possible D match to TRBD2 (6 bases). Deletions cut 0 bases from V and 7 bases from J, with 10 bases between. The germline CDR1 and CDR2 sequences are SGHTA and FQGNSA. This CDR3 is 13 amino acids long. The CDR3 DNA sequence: TGTGCCAGCAGCTTAGCGGCCGGGGGAGAGCAGTACTTC. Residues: CASSLAAGGEQYF.

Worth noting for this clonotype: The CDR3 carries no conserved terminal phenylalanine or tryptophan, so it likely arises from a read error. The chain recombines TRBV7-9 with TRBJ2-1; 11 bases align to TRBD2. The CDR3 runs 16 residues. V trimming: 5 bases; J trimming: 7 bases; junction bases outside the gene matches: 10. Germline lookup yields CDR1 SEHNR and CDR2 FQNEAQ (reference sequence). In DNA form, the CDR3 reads TGTGCCAGCAGCCCCGGAGGTAGCGGGAGGGGGAATGAGCAGTTCTCC. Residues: CASSPGGSGRGNEQFS.

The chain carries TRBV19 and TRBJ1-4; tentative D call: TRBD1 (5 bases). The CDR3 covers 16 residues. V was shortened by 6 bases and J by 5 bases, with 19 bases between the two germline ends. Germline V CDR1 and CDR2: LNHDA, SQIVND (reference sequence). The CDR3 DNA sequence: TGTGCCAGTAGCCCAGTACTCGGGGCTAAGAATGAAAAACTGTTTTTT. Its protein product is CASSPVLGAKNEKLFF.

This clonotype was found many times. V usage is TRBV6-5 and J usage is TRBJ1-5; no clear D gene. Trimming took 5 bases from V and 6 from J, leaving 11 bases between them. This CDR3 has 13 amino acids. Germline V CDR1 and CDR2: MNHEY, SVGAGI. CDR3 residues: CASSGSVVQPQHF. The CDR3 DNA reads TGTGCCAGCAGTGGATCGGTTGTTCAGCCCCAGCATTTT.

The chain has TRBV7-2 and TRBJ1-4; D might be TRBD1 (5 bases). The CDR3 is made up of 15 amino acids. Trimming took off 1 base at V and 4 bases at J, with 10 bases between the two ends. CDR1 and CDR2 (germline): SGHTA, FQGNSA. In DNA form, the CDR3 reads TGTGCCAGCAGCTTAGACAGGAGCATTAATGAAAAACTGTTTTTT. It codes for CASSLDRSINEKLFF.

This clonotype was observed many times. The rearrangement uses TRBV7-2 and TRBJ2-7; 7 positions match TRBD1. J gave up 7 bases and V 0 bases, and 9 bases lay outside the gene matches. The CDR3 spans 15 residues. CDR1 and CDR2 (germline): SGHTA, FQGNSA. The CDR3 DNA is TGTGCCAGCAGCTTAGCGCGGCAGGGGGTGGTAGAGCAGTACTTC. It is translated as CASSLARQGVVEQYF.

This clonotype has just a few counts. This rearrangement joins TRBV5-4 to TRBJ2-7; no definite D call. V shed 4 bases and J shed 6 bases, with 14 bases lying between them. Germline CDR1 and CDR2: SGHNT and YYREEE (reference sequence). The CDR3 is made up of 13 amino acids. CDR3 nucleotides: TGTGCCAGCAGCCAACCGTTTCGAGGCGAGCAGTACTTC. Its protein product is CASSQPFRGEQYF. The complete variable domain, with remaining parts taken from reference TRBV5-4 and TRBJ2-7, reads ETGVTQSPTHLIKTRGQQVTLRCSSQSGHNTVSWYQQALGQGPQFIFQYYREEENGRGNFPPRFSGLQFPNYSSELNVNALELDDSALYLCASSQPFRGEQYFGPGTRLTVT.

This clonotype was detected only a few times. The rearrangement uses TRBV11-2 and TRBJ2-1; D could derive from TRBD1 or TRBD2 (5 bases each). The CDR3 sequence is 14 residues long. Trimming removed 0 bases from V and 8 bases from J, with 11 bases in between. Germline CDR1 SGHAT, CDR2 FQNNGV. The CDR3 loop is CASSLERGSHEQFF. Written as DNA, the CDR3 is TGTGCCAGCAGCTTAGAGAGGGGTAGCCATGAGCAGTTCTTC.

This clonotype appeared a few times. The CDR3 nucleotides are TGCAGCGTTGAGGGGACAGCGGATGAGCAGTTCTTC. Translating gives CSVEGTADEQFF. V usage is TRBV29-1 and J usage is TRBJ2-1, with TRBD1 matching over 7 bases. V was pared by 3 bases and J by 8 bases, with 4 bases of the junction left unmatched. Germline loops: CDR1 SQVTM, CDR2 ANQGSEA. The CDR3 runs 12 residues.

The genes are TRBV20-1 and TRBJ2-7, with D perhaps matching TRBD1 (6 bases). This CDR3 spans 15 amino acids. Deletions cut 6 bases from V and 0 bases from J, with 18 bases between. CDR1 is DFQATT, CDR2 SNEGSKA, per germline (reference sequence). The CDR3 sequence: CSAIKTGVSSYEQYF. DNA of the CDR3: TGCAGTGCAATAAAGACAGGCGTTAGCTCCTACGAGCAGTACTTC.

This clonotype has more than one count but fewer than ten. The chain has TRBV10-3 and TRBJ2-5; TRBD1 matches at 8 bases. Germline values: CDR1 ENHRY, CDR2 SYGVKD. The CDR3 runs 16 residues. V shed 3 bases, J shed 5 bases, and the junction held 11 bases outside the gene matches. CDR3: CAISDSDRTGRETQYF. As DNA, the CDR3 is TGTGCCATCAGTGATTCCGACCGGACAGGGAGGGAGACCCAGTACTTC.